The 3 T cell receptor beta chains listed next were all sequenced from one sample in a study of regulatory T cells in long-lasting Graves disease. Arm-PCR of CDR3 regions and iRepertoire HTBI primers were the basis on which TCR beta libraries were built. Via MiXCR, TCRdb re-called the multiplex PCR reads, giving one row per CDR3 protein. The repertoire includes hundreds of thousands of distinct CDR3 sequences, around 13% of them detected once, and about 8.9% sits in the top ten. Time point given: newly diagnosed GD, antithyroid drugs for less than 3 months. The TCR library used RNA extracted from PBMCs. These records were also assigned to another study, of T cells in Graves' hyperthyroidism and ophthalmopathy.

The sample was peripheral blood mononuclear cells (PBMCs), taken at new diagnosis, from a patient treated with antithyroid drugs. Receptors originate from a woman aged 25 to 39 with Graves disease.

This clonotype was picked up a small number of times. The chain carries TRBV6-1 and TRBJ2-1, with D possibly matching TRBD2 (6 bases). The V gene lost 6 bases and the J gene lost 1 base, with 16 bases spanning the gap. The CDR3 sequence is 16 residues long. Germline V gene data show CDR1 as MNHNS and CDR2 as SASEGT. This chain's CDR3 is CASRRSGGASYNEQFF. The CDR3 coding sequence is TGTGCCAGCAGAAGGAGCGGCGGGGCATCCTACAATGAGCAGTTCTTC.

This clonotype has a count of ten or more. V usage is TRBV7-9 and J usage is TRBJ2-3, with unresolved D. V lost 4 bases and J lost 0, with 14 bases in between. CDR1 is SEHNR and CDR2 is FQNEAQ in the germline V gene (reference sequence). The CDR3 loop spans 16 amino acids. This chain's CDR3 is CASSSPNLYSTDTQYF. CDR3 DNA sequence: TGTGCCAGCAGCTCACCCAATTTATATAGCACAGATACGCAGTATTTT.

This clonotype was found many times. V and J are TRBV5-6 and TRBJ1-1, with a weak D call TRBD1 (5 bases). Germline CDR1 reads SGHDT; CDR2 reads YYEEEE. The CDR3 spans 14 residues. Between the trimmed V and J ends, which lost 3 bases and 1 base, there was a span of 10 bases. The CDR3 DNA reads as TGTGCCAGCAGCTGGGGACCCCCGAACACTGAAGCTTTCTTT. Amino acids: CASSWGPPNTEAFF.